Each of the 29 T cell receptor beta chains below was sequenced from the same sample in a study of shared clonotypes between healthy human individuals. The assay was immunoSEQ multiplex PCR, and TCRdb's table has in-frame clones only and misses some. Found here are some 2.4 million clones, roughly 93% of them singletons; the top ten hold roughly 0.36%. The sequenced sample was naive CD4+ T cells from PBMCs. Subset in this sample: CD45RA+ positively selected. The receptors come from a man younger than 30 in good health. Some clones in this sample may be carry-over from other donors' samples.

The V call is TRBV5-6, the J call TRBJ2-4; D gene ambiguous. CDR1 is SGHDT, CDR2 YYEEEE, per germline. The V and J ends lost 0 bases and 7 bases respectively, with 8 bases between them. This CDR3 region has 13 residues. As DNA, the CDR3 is TGTGCCAGCAGCTTGGTTGGACGGAACATTCAGTACTTC. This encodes CASSLVGRNIQYF.

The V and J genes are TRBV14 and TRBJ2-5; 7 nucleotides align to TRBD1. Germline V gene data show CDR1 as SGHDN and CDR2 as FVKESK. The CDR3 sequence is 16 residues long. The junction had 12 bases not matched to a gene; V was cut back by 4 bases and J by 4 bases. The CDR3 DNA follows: TGTGCCAGCAGCCCTAGACAGGGCAGTGTTGGAGAGACCCAGTACTTC. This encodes CASSPRQGSVGETQYF.

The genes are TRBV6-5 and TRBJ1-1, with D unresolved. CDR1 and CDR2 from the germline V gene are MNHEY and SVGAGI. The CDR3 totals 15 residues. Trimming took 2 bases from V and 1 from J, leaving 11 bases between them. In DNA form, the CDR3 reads TGTGCCAGCAGTTACGACGTACAGCCGAACACTGAAGCTTTCTTT. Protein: CASSYDVQPNTEAFF.

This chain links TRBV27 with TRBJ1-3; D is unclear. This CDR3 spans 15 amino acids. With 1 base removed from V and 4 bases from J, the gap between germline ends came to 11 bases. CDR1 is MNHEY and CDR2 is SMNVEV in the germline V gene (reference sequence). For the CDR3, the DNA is TGTGCCAGCAGTTTATATCGGGGAGCGGGAAACACCATATATTTT. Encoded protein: CASSLYRGAGNTIYF.

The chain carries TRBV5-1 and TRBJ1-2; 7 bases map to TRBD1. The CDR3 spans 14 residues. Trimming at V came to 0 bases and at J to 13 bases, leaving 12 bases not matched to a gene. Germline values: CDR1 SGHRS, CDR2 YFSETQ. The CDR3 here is CASSLADRDTLRTF. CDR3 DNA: TGCGCCAGCAGCTTGGCCGACAGGGATACCCTCCGCACCTTC.

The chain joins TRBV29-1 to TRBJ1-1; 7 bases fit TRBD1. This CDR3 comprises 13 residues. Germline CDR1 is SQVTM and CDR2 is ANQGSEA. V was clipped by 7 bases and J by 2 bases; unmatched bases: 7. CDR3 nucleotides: TGCAGCGCTTCTAGACAGGGTAACACTGAAGCTTTCTTT. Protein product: CSASRQGNTEAFF.

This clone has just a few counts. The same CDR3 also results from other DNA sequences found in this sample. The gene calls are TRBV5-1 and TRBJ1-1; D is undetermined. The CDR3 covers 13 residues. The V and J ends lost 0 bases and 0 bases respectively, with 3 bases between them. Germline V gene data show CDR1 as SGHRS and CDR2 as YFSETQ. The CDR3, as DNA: TGCGCCAGCAGCTTGGCGCTGAACACTGAAGCTTTCTTT. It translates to CASSLALNTEAFF.

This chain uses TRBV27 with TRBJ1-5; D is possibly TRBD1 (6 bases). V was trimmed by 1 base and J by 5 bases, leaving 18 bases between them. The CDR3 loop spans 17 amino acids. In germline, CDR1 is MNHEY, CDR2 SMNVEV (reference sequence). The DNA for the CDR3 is TGTGCCAGCAGTTTATGGGGACTTTCCAGGGGAGATCAGCCCCAGCATTTT. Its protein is CASSLWGLSRGDQPQHF.

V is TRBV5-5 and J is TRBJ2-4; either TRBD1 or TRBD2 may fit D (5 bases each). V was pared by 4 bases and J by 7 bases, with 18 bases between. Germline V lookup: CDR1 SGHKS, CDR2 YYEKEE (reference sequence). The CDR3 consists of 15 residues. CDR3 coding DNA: TGTGCCAGCAGCCCCCAGGGACCCGGGGCTAACATTCAGTACTTC. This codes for CASSPQGPGANIQYF.

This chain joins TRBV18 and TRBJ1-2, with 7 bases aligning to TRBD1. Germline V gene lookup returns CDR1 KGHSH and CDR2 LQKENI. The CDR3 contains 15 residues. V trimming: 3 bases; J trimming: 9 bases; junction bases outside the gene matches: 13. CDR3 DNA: TGTGCCAGCTCACCGGGGGGACAGCGTGGTAGTAGCTACACCTTC. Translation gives CASSPGGQRGSSYTF.

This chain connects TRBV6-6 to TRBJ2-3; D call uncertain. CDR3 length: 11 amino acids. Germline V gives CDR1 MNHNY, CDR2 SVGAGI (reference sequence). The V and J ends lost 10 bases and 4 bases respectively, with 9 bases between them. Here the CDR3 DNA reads TGTGCCACACATTTACCAGATACGCAGTATTTT. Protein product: CATHLPDTQYF.

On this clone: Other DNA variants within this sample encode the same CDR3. CDR3 sequence: CASSLAGVPYEQYF. The CDR3 DNA sequence: TGTGCCAGCAGCTTAGCGGGAGTCCCCTACGAGCAGTACTTC. The rearrangement uses TRBV11-2 and TRBJ2-7, with D maybe TRBD2 (6 bases). With 1 base removed from V and 2 bases from J, the gap between germline ends came to 9 bases. CDR3 length: 14 amino acids. Germline V gene lookup returns CDR1 SGHAT and CDR2 FQNNGV.

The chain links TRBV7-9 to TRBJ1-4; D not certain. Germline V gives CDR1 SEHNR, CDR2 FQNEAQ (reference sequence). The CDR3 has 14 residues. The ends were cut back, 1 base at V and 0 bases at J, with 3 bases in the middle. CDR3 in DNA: TGTGCCAGCAGCTTAGGACCAACTAATGAAAAACTGTTTTTT. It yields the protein CASSLGPTNEKLFF.

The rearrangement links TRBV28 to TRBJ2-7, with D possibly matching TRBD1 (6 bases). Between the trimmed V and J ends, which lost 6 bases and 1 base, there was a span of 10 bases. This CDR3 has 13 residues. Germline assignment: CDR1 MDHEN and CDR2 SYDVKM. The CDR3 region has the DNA TGTGCCAGCAGGCGTGACAGGTCCTACGAGCAGTACTTC. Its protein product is CASRRDRSYEQYF. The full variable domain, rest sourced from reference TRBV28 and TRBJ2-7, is DVKVTQSSRYLVKRTGEKVFLECVQDMDHENMFWYRQDPGLGLRLIYFSYDVKMKEKGDIPEGYSVSREKKERFSLILESASTNQTSMYLCASRRDRSYEQYFGPGTRLTVT.

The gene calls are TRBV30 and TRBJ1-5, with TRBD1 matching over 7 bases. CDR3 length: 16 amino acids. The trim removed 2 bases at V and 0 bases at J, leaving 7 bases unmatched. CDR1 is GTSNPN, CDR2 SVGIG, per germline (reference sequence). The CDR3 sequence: CAWSPLRGDSNQPQHF. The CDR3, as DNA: TGTGCCTGGAGTCCCCTCAGGGGGGATAGCAATCAGCCCCAGCATTTT.

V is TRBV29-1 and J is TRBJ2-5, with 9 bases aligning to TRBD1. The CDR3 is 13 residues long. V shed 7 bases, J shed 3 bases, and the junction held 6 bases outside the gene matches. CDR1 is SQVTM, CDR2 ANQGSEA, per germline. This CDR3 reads CSGGDRVKETQYF. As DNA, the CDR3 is TGCAGCGGGGGGGACAGGGTCAAAGAGACCCAGTACTTC. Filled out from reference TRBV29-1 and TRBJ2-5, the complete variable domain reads SAVISQKPSRDICQRGTSLTIQCQVDSQVTMMFWYRQQPGQSLTLIATANQGSEATYESGFVIDKFPISRPNLTFSTLTVSNMSPEDSSIYLCSGGDRVKETQYFGPGTRLLVL.

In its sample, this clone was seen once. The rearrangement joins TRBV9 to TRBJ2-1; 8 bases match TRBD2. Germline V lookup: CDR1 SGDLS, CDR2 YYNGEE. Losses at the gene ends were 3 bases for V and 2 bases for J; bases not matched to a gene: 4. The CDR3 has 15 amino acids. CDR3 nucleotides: TGTGCCAGCAGCGGAGCGGGAGCAACCTACAATGAGCAGTTCTTC. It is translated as CASSGAGATYNEQFF.

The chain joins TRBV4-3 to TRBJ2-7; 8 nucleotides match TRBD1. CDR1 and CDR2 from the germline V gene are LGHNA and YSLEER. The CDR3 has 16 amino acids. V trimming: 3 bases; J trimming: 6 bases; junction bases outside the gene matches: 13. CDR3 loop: CASSQDRVRGDGEQYF. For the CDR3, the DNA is TGCGCCAGCAGCCAGGACAGGGTAAGGGGGGATGGCGAGCAGTACTTC.

The CDR3 is CASSVAWRTSGANEQFF. CDR3 sequence (DNA): TGTGCCAGCAGCGTAGCTTGGCGGACTAGCGGGGCCAATGAGCAGTTCTTC. The chain combines TRBV9 with TRBJ2-1; 12 bases agree with TRBD2. CDR3 length: 17 amino acids. V was clipped by 0 bases and J by 6 bases; unmatched bases: 7. Germline V gives CDR1 SGDLS, CDR2 YYNGEE.

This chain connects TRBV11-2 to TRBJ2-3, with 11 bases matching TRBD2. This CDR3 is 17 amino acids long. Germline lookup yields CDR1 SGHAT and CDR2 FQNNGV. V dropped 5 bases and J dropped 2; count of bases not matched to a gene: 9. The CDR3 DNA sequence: TGTGCCAGCAGCCCGGATAGCGGGAGGGACCTCACAGATACGCAGTATTTT. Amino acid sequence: CASSPDSGRDLTDTQYF. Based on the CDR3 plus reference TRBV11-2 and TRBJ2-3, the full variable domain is EAGVAQSPRYKIIEKRQSVAFWCNPISGHATLYWYQQILGQGPKLLIQFQNNGVVDDSQLPKDRFSAERLKGVDSTLKIQPAKLEDSAVYLCASSPDSGRDLTDTQYFGPGTRLTVL.

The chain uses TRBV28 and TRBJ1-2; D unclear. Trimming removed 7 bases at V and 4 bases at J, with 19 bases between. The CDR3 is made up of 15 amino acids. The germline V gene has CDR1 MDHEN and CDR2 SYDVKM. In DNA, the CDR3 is TGTGCCAGCACCACTCCCCGGCCCGGGAGCTATGGCTACACCTTC. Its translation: CASTTPRPGSYGYTF.

CDR3 sequence reads: CAWSVLREDEQFF. CDR3 coding DNA: TGTGCCTGGAGTGTACTCCGGGAAGATGAGCAGTTCTTC. The genes are TRBV30 and TRBJ2-1; weak D call: TRBD2 (5 bases). The CDR3 totals 13 residues. CDR1 and CDR2 from the germline V gene are GTSNPN and SVGIG (reference sequence). Trimming stripped 0 bases from V and 8 bases from J, with 11 bases between.

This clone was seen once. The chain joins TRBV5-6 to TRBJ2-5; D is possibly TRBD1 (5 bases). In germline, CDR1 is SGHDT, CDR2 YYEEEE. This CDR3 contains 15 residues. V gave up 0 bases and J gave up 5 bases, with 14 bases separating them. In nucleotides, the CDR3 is TGTGCCAGCAGCTTGGTAATTGGGGCGATGGAGACCCAGTACTTC. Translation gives CASSLVIGAMETQYF. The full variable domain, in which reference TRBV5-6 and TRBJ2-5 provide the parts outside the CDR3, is DAGVTQSPTHLIKTRGQQVTLRCSPKSGHDTVSWYQQALGQGPQFIFQYYEEEERQRGNFPDRFSGHQFPNYSSELNVNALLLGDSALYLCASSLVIGAMETQYFGPGTRLLVL.

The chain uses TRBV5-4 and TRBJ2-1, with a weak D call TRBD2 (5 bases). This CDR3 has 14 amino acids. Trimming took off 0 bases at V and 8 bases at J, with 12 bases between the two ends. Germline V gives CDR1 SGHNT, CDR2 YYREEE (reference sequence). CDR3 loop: CASSLGSGVDEQFF. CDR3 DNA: TGTGCCAGCAGCTTGGGGTCCGGGGTCGATGAGCAGTTCTTC.

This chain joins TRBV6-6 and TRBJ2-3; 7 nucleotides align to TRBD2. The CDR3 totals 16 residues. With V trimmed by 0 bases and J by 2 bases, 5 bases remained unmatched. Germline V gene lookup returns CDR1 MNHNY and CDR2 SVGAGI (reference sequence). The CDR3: CASSYSFGTTTDTQYF. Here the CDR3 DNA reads TGTGCCAGCAGTTACTCTTTCGGGACTACCACAGATACGCAGTATTTT.

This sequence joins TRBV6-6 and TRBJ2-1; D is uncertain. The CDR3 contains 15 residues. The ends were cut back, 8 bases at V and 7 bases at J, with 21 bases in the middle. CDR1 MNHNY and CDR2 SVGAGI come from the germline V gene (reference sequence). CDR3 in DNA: TGTGCCAGCTGCCCAAGCCCGGTTTTTGGAAATGAGCAGTTCTTC. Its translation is CASCPSPVFGNEQFF.

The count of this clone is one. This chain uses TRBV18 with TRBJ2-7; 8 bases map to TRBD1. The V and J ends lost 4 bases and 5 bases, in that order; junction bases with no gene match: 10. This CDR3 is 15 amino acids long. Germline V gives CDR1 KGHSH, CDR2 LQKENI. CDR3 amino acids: CASSQEQGGLNEQYF. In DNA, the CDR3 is TGTGCCAGCTCACAGGAACAGGGGGGTTTGAACGAGCAGTACTTC.

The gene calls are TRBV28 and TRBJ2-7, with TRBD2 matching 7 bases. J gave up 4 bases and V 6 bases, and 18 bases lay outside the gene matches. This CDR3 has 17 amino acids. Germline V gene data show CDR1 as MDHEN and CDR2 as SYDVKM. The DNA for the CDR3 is TGTGCCAGCAGCTGGGGGGGAGGAGCCCTCGCCTTTTACGAGCAGTACTTC. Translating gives CASSWGGGALAFYEQYF.

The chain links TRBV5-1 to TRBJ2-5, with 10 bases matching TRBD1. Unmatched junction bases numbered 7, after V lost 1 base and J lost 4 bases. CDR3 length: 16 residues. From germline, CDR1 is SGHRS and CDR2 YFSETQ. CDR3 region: CASSLRGQGFLETQYF. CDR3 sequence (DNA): TGCGCCAGCAGCTTGCGGGGACAGGGGTTTTTAGAGACCCAGTACTTC.